This T cell receptor (beta chain) was found in a study of regulatory T cells in long-lasting Graves disease. In building TCR beta libraries, iRepertoire HTBI primers were used together with Arm-PCR of CDR3 regions. Via MiXCR, TCRdb re-called the multiplex PCR reads, giving one row per CDR3 protein. The repertoire holds 400,000 to 550,000 distinct CDR3 sequences, with 15% as singletons. Indicated time point: newly diagnosed GD, antithyroid drugs for less than 3 months. Generation of the TCR library employed RNA extracted from PBMCs. The study, taken as a whole, reports: Gene preferences differed: TRBV28, TRBJ1-2, TRBJ2-5 in persistent cases.

Looked up from germline, CDR1 is SGHTA and CDR2 is FQGNSA. Germline trimming cut 4 bases from V and 4 bases from J; bases unmatched to any gene: 5. There are 16 residues in the CDR3. The sample holds many counts of this clonotype. The antigen is not known. The data also belong to a second study, concerning T cells in Graves' hyperthyroidism and ophthalmopathy. That work adds: Exclusion of patients followed from uncontrolled infection, other autoimmune disease, pregnancy or lactation. Classification by a 13 V-J model distinguished ophthalmopathy from stable hyperthyroidism.

The chain has TRBV7-2 and TRBJ2-7, with 15 bases fitting TRBD2. This TCR was recovered from a woman in her twenties or thirties with Graves disease. The starting material was peripheral blood mononuclear cells (PBMCs), obtained at new diagnosis, from a patient treated with antithyroid drugs. The CDR3 nucleotides read TGTGCCAGCAGCTCGGAGGGACTAGCGGGAGGATACGAGCAGTACTTC. Translated, it gives CASSSEGLAGGYEQYF.